Listed below are T cell receptor beta chains from one sample, sequenced in a study of CD8 T cells in ankylosing spondylitis. Each CDR3 protein gets one entry after TCRdb re-called the 5' RACE reads with MiXCR. The table includes tens of thousands of distinct CDR3 sequences, around 27% detected once. The sample consisted of blood, either unsorted or a sorted T cell fraction (not recorded which). These receptors were collected from a male donor with ankylosing spondylitis or in good health (not recorded which). The CDR3 runs from the conserved cysteine through the conserved F or W. A D gene is named only where the DNA matches it firmly. Size is stated for part of the rows, as once, few or many counts, or as a class when the clone is expanded.

clone_size	v_call	j_call	d_call	cdr3_aa	cdr3_nt
-	TRBV2	TRBJ2-1	TRBD1	CASSPPSTGANEQFF	TGTGCCAGCAGTCCTCCCTCGACAGGGGCCAATGAGCAGTTCTTC
-	TRBV6-1	TRBJ2-3	TRBD1	CASSLRTGTGQITDTQYF	TGTGCCAGCAGCCTCAGGACGGGGACAGGGCAGATCACAGATACGCAGTATTTT
-	TRBV5-6	TRBJ2-1	-	CASSLVDGDEQFF	TGTGCCAGCAGCTTGGTGGATGGGGATGAGCAGTTCTTC
few	TRBV5-1	TRBJ2-2	TRBD1	CASSLAPGGDTGELFF	TGCGCCAGCAGCTTGGCCCCAGGGGGCGACACCGGGGAGCTGTTTTTT
-	TRBV20-1	TRBJ2-3	-	CSARSSANTDTQYF	TGCAGTGCTAGATCTAGCGCAAACACAGATACGCAGTATTTT
few	TRBV20-1	TRBJ2-5	TRBD2	CSASRPSGRQETQYF	TGCAGTGCTAGCAGGCCTAGCGGGAGGCAAGAGACCCAGTACTTC
few	TRBV4-2	TRBJ1-3	-	CASSQPDSGNTIYF	TGTGCCAGCAGCCAACCCGACTCTGGAAACACCATATATTTT
-	TRBV12-3/TRBV12-4	TRBJ1-1	TRBD1	CASSLALAWDRDTEAFF	TGTGCCAGCAGTTTAGCGCTAGCTTGGGACAGGGACACTGAAGCTTTCTTT
-	TRBV6-1	TRBJ1-1	-	CASRDYLDGEAFF	TGTGCCAGCCGGGACTACCTGGACGGGGAAGCTTTCTTT
few	TRBV7-9	TRBJ1-2	-	CASSVERGGNHYGYTF	TGTGCCAGCAGCGTCGAACGAGGGGGAAATCACTATGGCTACACCTTC
-	TRBV20-1	TRBJ2-7	-	CSALDLGYEQYF	TGCAGTGCCCTAGATCTGGGGTACGAGCAGTACTTC
few	TRBV7-8	TRBJ1-6	-	CASSLAGTPGTPLHF	TGTGCCAGCAGCTTAGCTGGGACCCCCGGTACACCCCTCCACTTT
-	TRBV18	TRBJ2-1	TRBD1	CASRSTTGGGSSYNEQFF	TGTGCCAGCCGCTCGACGACAGGGGGCGGAAGCTCCTACAATGAGCAGTTCTTC
-	TRBV29-1	TRBJ2-1	-	CSVATTNYNEQFF	TGCAGCGTTGCTACTACAAACTACAATGAGCAGTTCTTC
-	TRBV7-2	TRBJ2-2	-	CASSETVTDTGELFF	TGTGCCAGCAGCGAGACAGTTACCGACACCGGGGAGCTGTTTTTT
-	TRBV20-1	TRBJ2-5	TRBD1	CSAREVTGGETQYF	TGCAGTGCTAGAGAGGTGACAGGGGGCGAGACCCAGTACTTC
-	TRBV19	TRBJ2-2	TRBD1	CASSPRTGRAGELFF	TGTGCCAGTAGTCCCCGGACAGGCCGCGCCGGGGAGCTGTTTTTT
-	TRBV12-3/TRBV12-4	TRBJ1-2	-	CASSYGWRGYTF	TGTGCCAGCAGCTACGGGTGGCGTGGCTACACCTTC
-	TRBV6-5	TRBJ1-1	-	CASSLVDRPLNTEAFF	TGTGCCAGCAGTCTAGTCGACAGGCCCCTGAACACTGAAGCTTTCTTT
few	TRBV7-2	TRBJ1-4	-	CASSAGVGGNEKLFF	TGTGCCAGCAGCGCAGGAGTTGGTGGTAATGAAAAACTGTTTTTT
-	TRBV7-2	TRBJ1-2	TRBD1	CASSLDGTAYGYTF	TGTGCCAGCAGCTTAGATGGGACAGCCTATGGCTACACCTTC
-	TRBV29-1	TRBJ2-7	TRBD1	CSVEIGQGYYEQYF	TGCAGCGTTGAAATTGGACAGGGCTACTACGAGCAGTACTTC
few	TRBV5-1	TRBJ1-2	-	CASSPRGDGANYGYTF	TGCGCCAGCAGCCCGAGAGGGGATGGGGCTAACTATGGCTACACCTTC
few	TRBV5-5	TRBJ2-2	-	CASKPDGGGGELFF	TGTGCCAGCAAACCAGATGGGGGCGGCGGGGAGCTGTTTTTT
-	TRBV9	TRBJ2-2	TRBD2	CASSPRQRGAQYTANTGELFF	TGTGCCAGCAGCCCCCGCCAGCGGGGGGCCCAATATACTGCGAACACCGGGGAGCTGTTTTTT
-	TRBV12-5	TRBJ2-7	TRBD1	CASGLTSGTGFDF	TGTGCTAGTGGCCTAACCTCCGGGACAGGGTTCGACTTC
-	TRBV6-1	TRBJ1-1	-	CASSDYGAPNTEAFF	TGTGCCAGCAGTGATTACGGAGCCCCTAACACTGAAGCTTTCTTT
-	TRBV5-1	TRBJ2-1	-	CASSLMGGSSYNEQFF	TGCGCCAGCAGCTTGATGGGCGGCAGCTCCTACAATGAGCAGTTCTTC
-	TRBV7-3	TRBJ1-3	-	CASSLRPGEAGNTIYF	TGTGCCAGCAGCTTACGGCCAGGGGAGGCTGGAAACACCATATATTTT
-	TRBV7-3	TRBJ2-7	-	CASSVFSGWEQYF	TGTGCCAGCAGCGTTTTTAGTGGCTGGGAGCAGTACTTC
-	TRBV7-2	TRBJ2-6	TRBD1	CASSSTGVSGANVLTF	TGTGCCAGCAGCTCTACAGGGGTGTCTGGGGCCAACGTCCTGACTTTC
few	TRBV5-5	TRBJ1-5	-	CASSFGAWDQPQHF	TGTGCCAGCAGCTTTGGGGCGTGGGATCAGCCCCAGCATTTT
-	TRBV20-1	TRBJ1-2	-	CSASDPRQLTNYGYTF	TGCAGTGCTAGCGATCCCAGGCAGCTTACTAACTATGGCTACACCTTC
few	TRBV15	TRBJ1-5	-	CATSLGLSNQPQHF	TGTGCCACTAGCCTGGGACTTAGCAATCAGCCCCAGCATTTT
-	TRBV24-1	TRBJ2-1	TRBD1	CATSGTGGNNEQFF	TGTGCCACCAGTGGGACAGGGGGGAACAATGAGCAGTTCTTC
-	TRBV27	TRBJ2-1	-	CASSSQLTRYNEQFF	TGTGCCAGCAGTTCTCAGCTAACGCGGTACAATGAGCAGTTCTTC
few	TRBV5-1	TRBJ1-1	-	CASSLPGMGTEAFF	TGCGCCAGCAGCTTGCCAGGGATGGGCACTGAAGCTTTCTTT
few	TRBV5-1	TRBJ2-5	-	CASSLAWLQETQYF	TGCGCCAGCAGCTTGGCCTGGTTACAAGAGACCCAGTACTTC
few	TRBV14	TRBJ1-6	-	CASSQGVFSALHF	TGTGCCAGCAGCCAAGGTGTGTTTTCTGCCCTCCACTTT
-	TRBV20-1	TRBJ2-2	-	CSASDLSVGRLNTGELFF	TGCAGTGCTAGCGACCTCTCAGTGGGCCGTCTTAACACCGGGGAGCTGTTTTTT
-	TRBV27	TRBJ1-1	-	CASSFGATGNTEAFF	TGTGCCAGCAGTTTTGGGGCGACAGGTAACACTGAAGCTTTCTTT
few	TRBV27	TRBJ2-2	-	CASSLSMWGDFPGELFF	TGTGCCAGCAGTTTATCGATGTGGGGAGACTTCCCCGGGGAGCTGTTTTTT
-	TRBV28	TRBJ2-3	TRBD2	CASTFLGTSSATQYF	TGTGCCAGCACCTTCCTAGGGACTAGTTCTGCTACGCAGTATTTT
few	TRBV7-8	TRBJ1-1	-	CASSLVQRVVLNTEAFF	TGTGCCAGCAGCTTAGTACAGAGGGTCGTGTTGAACACTGAAGCTTTCTTT
few	TRBV18	TRBJ1-2	-	CASSPLGGDYDGYTF	TGTGCCAGCTCACCCCTGGGAGGGGACTACGATGGCTACACCTTC
-	TRBV5-6	TRBJ2-3	-	CASSLGLVTDTQYF	TGTGCCAGCAGCTTGGGACTAGTCACAGATACGCAGTATTTT
-	TRBV10-3	TRBJ2-5	-	CAISERDQGETQYF	TGTGCCATCAGTGAACGGGACCAGGGGGAGACCCAGTACTTC
-	TRBV15	TRBJ1-2	-	CATSGLDLNYGYTF	TGTGCCACCAGCGGGCTTGACCTAAACTATGGCTACACCTTC
-	TRBV7-9	TRBJ2-5	TRBD1	CASSLGRTGLMETQYF	TGTGCCAGCAGCTTAGGAAGGACAGGGCTTATGGAGACCCAGTACTTC